What follows is one TCR beta chain and its context. The CDR3 is 12 residues long. The germline V gene has CDR1 LGHDT and CDR2 YNNKEL (reference sequence). V was pared by 3 bases and J by 4 bases, with 6 bases between. The source of the sample is a study of control samples from healthy donors and cancer patients. Assay: immunoSEQ multiplex PCR; the TCRdb copy retains only in-frame clones and omits some. The sample gives 100,000 or so clones, about 80% of which show up once; around 14% is in the top ten. This rearrangement joins TRBV3-1 (or the pseudogene TRBV3-2) to TRBJ2-5; D is tentatively TRBD1 or TRBD2 (5 bases each). The receptor was derived from a woman aged 50 to 65 in good health. Sequencing was carried out using blood. The CDR3 DNA sequence: TGTGCCAGCAGCCACGGGGCAGAGACCCAGTACTTC. Translating it yields CASSHGAETQYF.